This T cell receptor (beta chain) was captured by sequencing in a study of cytomegalovirus exposure and HLA in healthy donors. Regarding this clone: The antigen remains unidentified.

Germline-derived CDR1 and CDR2 are MNHEY and SVGAGI. There are 14 residues in the CDR3. Trimming stripped 2 bases from V and 2 bases from J, with 10 bases between. General study results and limits: Researchers reported in a later analysis that a missense DCLRE1C variant was tied to TCR beta V- and J-gene trimming. The authors enumerated roughly 180 TCR beta chains as linked to cytomegalovirus.

Primers for the PCR totalled 60 Vbeta and 13 Jbeta. Some clones are missing from TCRdb's copy, which holds only in-frame ones; the method was immunoSEQ multiplex PCR. In the table there are over 150,000 clones, around 85% of which are singletons. Sequenced material: PBMCs. This rearrangement joins TRBV6-5 to TRBJ2-7; D gene ambiguous. The receptor was derived from a boy aged 2 to 10 in good health and CMV-seronegative. The CDR3 nucleotides read TGTGCCAGCAGTTACGCCAGGTCAACCTACGAGCAGTACTTC. Amino acids: CASSYARSTYEQYF.